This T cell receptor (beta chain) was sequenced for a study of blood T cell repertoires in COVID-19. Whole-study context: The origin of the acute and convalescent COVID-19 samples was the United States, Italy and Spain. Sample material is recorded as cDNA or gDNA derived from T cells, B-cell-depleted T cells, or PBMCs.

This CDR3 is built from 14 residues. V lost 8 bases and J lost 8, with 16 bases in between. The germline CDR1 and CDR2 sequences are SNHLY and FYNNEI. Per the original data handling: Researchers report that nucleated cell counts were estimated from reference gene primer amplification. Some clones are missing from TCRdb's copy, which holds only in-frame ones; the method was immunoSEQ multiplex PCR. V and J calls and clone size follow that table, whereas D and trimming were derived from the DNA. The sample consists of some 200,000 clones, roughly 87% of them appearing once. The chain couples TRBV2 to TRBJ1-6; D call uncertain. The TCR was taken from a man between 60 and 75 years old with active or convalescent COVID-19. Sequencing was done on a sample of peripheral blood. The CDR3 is CASYKEAIYSPLHF. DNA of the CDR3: TGTGCCAGCTACAAGGAGGCCATCTATTCACCCCTCCACTTT.